Presented here are 3 T cell receptor beta chains from one specimen sequenced in a study of naive and memory T cell subsets. No antigen is known for these receptors. Points from the study as a whole: A few larger clonotypes appeared in naive repertoires, especially CD8, possibly memory cells re-expressing CD45RA.

An equimolar mix of two oligonucleotides served as the beta constant-region primer for TRBC1 and TRBC2. The ligated cDNA underwent four PCR rounds using SP2 and nested alpha and beta constant-region primers. Via MiXCR, TCRdb re-called the UMI-ligation and nested PCR reads, giving one row per CDR3 protein. The sample has roughly 100,000 distinct CDR3 sequences, about 14% seen once; the top ten hold around 2.8%. The material sequenced was naive CD8+ T cells from blood. All receptors derive from a human donor in good health.

This clonotype turned up a few times. The chain is built from TRBV28 and TRBJ2-5; D is unresolved. Germline V CDR1 and CDR2: MDHEN, SYDVKM. V lost 10 bases to trimming and J lost 7 bases, with 13 bases between them. This CDR3 comprises 11 residues. This CDR3 is CAILDEATQYF. In nucleotides, the CDR3 is TGTGCCATCCTGGACGAGGCGACCCAGTACTTC.

This clonotype was observed a few times. The J gene is TRBJ1-1, the V gene TRBV7-6; 11 bases match TRBD1. Germline lookup yields CDR1 SGHVS and CDR2 FNYEAQ. V was clipped by 6 bases and J by 6 bases; unmatched bases: 3. The CDR3 is 13 amino acids. DNA for the CDR3: TGTGCCAGCAGATGGGACAGGGGGGCTGAAGCTTTCTTT. Its translation is CASRWDRGAEAFF.

The chain uses TRBV6-6 and TRBJ2-3, with 12 positions matching TRBD2. This CDR3 has 15 residues. Germline CDR1 and CDR2: MNHNY and SVGAGI (reference sequence). V dropped 2 bases and J dropped 5; count of bases not matched to a gene: 2. CDR3 sequence: CASSYLAGGGDTQYF. Written as DNA, the CDR3 is TGTGCCAGCAGTTACCTAGCGGGAGGGGGAGATACGCAGTATTTT.